This TCR beta chain was documented in a study of CD8 T cells in ankylosing spondylitis. Points from the study as a whole: The authors reported significant enrichment of disease-linked clones in matched ankylosing spondylitis synovial fluid. Researchers report that disease-linked clones proved CD8+ and relatively rare in peripheral blood. Ankylosing spondylitis blood seemed to carry a telltale TCR beta motif made of several highly homologous variants.

TCRdb reanalysed the 5' RACE reads using MiXCR and keeps one entry per CDR3 protein. This table has 85,000 to 100,000 distinct CDR3 sequences, approximately 9% appearing once. Remarks on this clonotype: As yet, its antigen is unknown. The germline gene is not matched at one end of the junction; a read error may be the cause.

The CDR3 length is 14 residues. The sequence came from a male donor with ankylosing spondylitis or in good health (not recorded which). The sequenced sample was blood, either unsorted or a sorted T cell fraction (not recorded which). The rearrangement joins TRBV12-3 or TRBV12-4 to TRBJ1-1; D gene ambiguous. DNA of the CDR3: TGTGCCGGCAGTCACGGACTGGGGAACACTGAAGCTTTCTTT. Translated: CAGSHGLGNTEAFF.